A single sample gave rise to the 24 T cell receptor beta chains below, sequenced in a study of T cells in Graves' hyperthyroidism and ophthalmopathy. TCR beta CDR3 region amplification was performed from RNA transcripts. An initial round of RT-PCR targeting the TCR CDR3 relied on the HTBI primer set. TCRdb itself ran the multiplex PCR reads through MiXCR, one entry per CDR3 protein. The table includes 300,000 to 450,000 distinct CDR3 sequences, about 16% detected once. The sequencing sample was made of blood. These receptors were taken from a woman younger than 45 with Graves' hyperthyroidism.

The chain combines TRBV6-2 or TRBV6-3 with TRBJ2-1; TRBD2 agrees at 10 bases. The germline CDR1 and CDR2 sequences are MNHEY and SVGEGT. Unmatched junction bases numbered 17, after V lost 0 bases and J lost 6 bases. This CDR3 spans 20 amino acids. The CDR3 DNA follows: TGTGCCAGCAGTTACTCGCCAATCAGCGGGAGGGCCTTACGCCCCAATGAGCAGTTCTTC. Translated: CASSYSPISGRALRPNEQFF.

This clonotype has a count of ten or more. The chain carries TRBV11-2 and TRBJ2-7; perhaps D is TRBD1 or TRBD2 (5 bases each). CDR1 SGHAT and CDR2 FQNNGV come from the germline V gene. CDR3 size: 15 residues. V was clipped by 3 bases and J by 1 base, with 13 bases between them. CDR3 loop: CASSFGPGQSYEQYF. The CDR3 bases are TGTGCCAGCAGCTTTGGGCCGGGGCAGTCCTACGAGCAGTACTTC.

This clonotype was seen repeatedly, ten times or more. V and J are TRBV10-3 and TRBJ2-1; 8 nucleotides align to TRBD2. J lost 6 bases, V lost 0 bases, and 4 bases had no gene match. The CDR3 runs 15 residues. Germline V gives CDR1 ENHRY, CDR2 SYGVKD. CDR3 DNA: TGTGCCATCAGTGAGTCCCGGGAGGGCCGCAATGAGCAGTTCTTC. Translating it yields CAISESREGRNEQFF.

This clonotype has just a few counts. This rearrangement joins TRBV25-1 to TRBJ2-1, with 7 bases lining up with TRBD2. Looked up from germline, CDR1 is MGHDK and CDR2 is SYGVNS. Trimming removed 6 bases from V and 8 bases from J; junction bases left unmatched: 4. The CDR3 sequence is 12 residues long. As DNA, the CDR3 is TGTGCCAGCAGGGGGACTAAACATGAGCAGTTCTTC. Translation gives CASRGTKHEQFF.

In its sample, this clonotype was seen many times. The chain recombines TRBV15 with TRBJ2-7, with 7 bases aligning to TRBD1. The CDR3 sequence is 15 residues long. The V gene end was trimmed by 0 bases and the J gene end by 5 bases; junction bases not matched to a gene: 7. Germline CDR1 reads LNHNV; CDR2 reads YYDKDF (reference sequence). CDR3 in DNA: TGTGCCACCAGCAGAGAGTACGGCAGGGGGAACGAGCAGTACTTC. Encoded protein: CATSREYGRGNEQYF.

Many counts were recorded for this clonotype. The chain couples TRBV12-3 or TRBV12-4 to TRBJ1-4; D gene ambiguous. V shed 5 bases and J shed 4 bases, with 11 bases lying between them. This CDR3 contains 14 residues. The CDR3, as DNA: TGTGCCAGCAGTCTATCGGGTGGTAATGAAAAACTGTTTTTT. Its protein is CASSLSGGNEKLFF.

This chain links TRBV11-2 with TRBJ2-7; 9 positions agree with TRBD2. J gave up 5 bases and V 5 bases, and 10 bases lay outside the gene matches. This CDR3 has 15 residues. Germline V gives CDR1 SGHAT, CDR2 FQNNGV. The CDR3 loop reads CASSPRAGGPHEQYF. In DNA, the CDR3 is TGTGCCAGCAGCCCACGAGCGGGGGGACCCCACGAGCAGTACTTC.

The chain couples TRBV10-3 to TRBJ1-1; D not resolved. CDR1 ENHRY and CDR2 SYGVKD come from the germline V gene. V was pared by 11 bases and J by 5 bases, with 15 bases between. This CDR3 is built from 12 residues. CDR3: CAARREETEAFF. CDR3 DNA sequence: TGTGCCGCCCGTCGGGAGGAGACTGAAGCTTTCTTT.

This clonotype appeared many times. The chain combines TRBV24-1 with TRBJ2-5; D possibly corresponds to TRBD2 (5 bases). CDR1 KGHDR and CDR2 SFDVKD come from the germline V gene. The CDR3 spans 15 residues. Trimming shortened V by 3 bases and J by 0 bases, and 10 bases separated the two germline ends. Here the CDR3 DNA reads TGTGCCACCAGTGATCCCACTAGAAACCAAGAGACCCAGTACTTC. It encodes CATSDPTRNQETQYF.

This clonotype was seen at least ten times. The chain is built from TRBV5-5 and TRBJ1-1; TRBD1 aligns across 9 bases. Looked up from germline, CDR1 is SGHKS and CDR2 is YYEKEE (reference sequence). The ends lost 5 bases at V and 4 bases at J; junction bases unmatched: 15. There are 17 residues in the CDR3. The CDR3 coding sequence is TGTGCCAGCAGACGGGGACAGGGCCAGAATTTCGTCACTGAAGCTTTCTTT. This encodes CASRRGQGQNFVTEAFF.

The V gene is TRBV7-9, the J gene TRBJ1-1; D remains unclear. This CDR3 region has 13 residues. Trimming shortened V by 6 bases and J by 4 bases, and 12 bases separated the two germline ends. CDR1 and CDR2 (germline): SEHNR, FQNEAQ (reference sequence). In DNA form, the CDR3 reads TGTGCCAGCAGTTCCTGGGCTAGCACTGAAGCTTTCTTT. It encodes CASSSWASTEAFF. The whole variable domain, remainder taken from reference TRBV7-9 and TRBJ1-1, is DTGVSQNPRHKITKRGQNVTFRCDPISEHNRLYWYRQTLGQGPEFLTYFQNEAQLEKSRLLSDRFSAERPKGSFSTLEIQRTEQGDSAMYLCASSSWASTEAFFGQGTRLTVV.

This clonotype was observed a handful of times. This chain connects TRBV7-6 to TRBJ2-2, with D perhaps TRBD1 (5 bases). The CDR3 sequence is 17 residues long. Trimming took 1 base from V and 4 from J, leaving 16 bases between them. Germline lookup yields CDR1 SGHVS and CDR2 FNYEAQ. The CDR3 coding sequence is TGTGCCAGCAGCTTAGGTAGTAGGCAGGGTGGCACCGGGGAGCTGTTTTTT. It encodes CASSLGSRQGGTGELFF.

This clonotype was seen ten or more times. The chain uses TRBV7-2 and TRBJ2-7; 8 bases are shared with TRBD2. Germline V gives CDR1 SGHTA, CDR2 FQGNSA. Trimming cost V 2 bases and J 3 bases; bases outside gene matches: 9. This CDR3 contains 16 residues. The chain's CDR3 is CASSLTVAGRFYEQYF. CDR3 sequence (DNA): TGTGCCAGCAGCTTAACCGTAGCGGGACGGTTCTACGAGCAGTACTTC.

In its sample, this clonotype was seen many times. The genes are TRBV18 and TRBJ2-3; no clear D. Germline CDR1 is KGHSH and CDR2 is LQKENI. This CDR3 is 16 amino acids long. Between the trimmed V and J ends, which lost 2 bases and 4 bases, there was a span of 16 bases. CDR3 DNA sequence: TGTGCCAGCTCACCATTTGCCCTCTCTGGTGCAGATACGCAGTATTTT. Translated, it gives CASSPFALSGADTQYF.

This clonotype showed up many times. J is TRBJ2-1 and V is TRBV12-3 or TRBV12-4; 8 nucleotides agree with TRBD2. The CDR3 is made up of 15 amino acids. Losses at the gene ends were 7 bases for V and 3 bases for J; bases not matched to a gene: 8. CDR3 in DNA: TGTGCCAGCACCCGAAGCGGGAGTATCTACAATGAGCAGTTCTTC. As protein: CASTRSGSIYNEQFF.

The CDR3 DNA reads as TGCGCCAGCAGCGAGGGACAGGGCCCAGATACGCAGTATTTT. This codes for CASSEGQGPDTQYF. The chain has TRBV5-1 and TRBJ2-3; 9 bases map to TRBD1. The germline gives CDR1 SGHRS, CDR2 YFSETQ. The J segment lost 4 bases and the V segment lost 4 bases, leaving 4 bases of the junction unmatched. This CDR3 contains 14 residues.

On this clonotype itself: This may be a read error: a much more frequent sequence differs by one nucleotide. The V and J genes are TRBV24-1 and TRBJ2-7, with D unclear. CDR3 length: 13 residues. Germline V gene sequence: CDR1 KGHDR, CDR2 SFDVKD. V lost 1 base and J 7 bases, leaving 10 bases between the germline ends. The CDR3 region is CATSDFRKNEQYF. The DNA of the CDR3 is TGTGCCACCAGTGATTTCAGGAAGAATGAGCAGTACTTC.

For this clonotype: Possible read error: a much larger clone is one base away. This rearrangement joins TRBV7-2 to TRBJ1-4, with 10 bases matching TRBD1. Germline loops: CDR1 SGHTA, CDR2 FQGNSA. The CDR3 length is 16 residues. The V and J ends lost 5 bases and 5 bases, in that order; junction bases with no gene match: 8. The CDR3 protein is CASSKGAGQGNEKLFF. Here the CDR3 DNA reads TGTGCCAGCAGCAAGGGGGCGGGACAGGGGAATGAAAAACTGTTTTTT.

Many counts were recorded for this clonotype. The chain couples TRBV11-2 to TRBJ2-4; TRBD2 agrees at 7 bases. The CDR3 loop spans 13 amino acids. The V gene's germline CDR1 is SGHAT and CDR2 FQNNGV. Losses at the gene ends were 5 bases for V and 8 bases for J; bases not matched to a gene: 6. The CDR3 sequence is CASSPGGVDIQYF. CDR3 bases: TGTGCCAGCAGCCCTGGGGGGGTTGACATTCAGTACTTC. Variable domain in full (rest from reference TRBV11-2 and TRBJ2-4): EAGVAQSPRYKIIEKRQSVAFWCNPISGHATLYWYQQILGQGPKLLIQFQNNGVVDDSQLPKDRFSAERLKGVDSTLKIQPAKLEDSAVYLCASSPGGVDIQYFGAGTRLSVL.

This clonotype was detected ten times or more. The rearrangement uses TRBV12-3 or TRBV12-4 and TRBJ2-1; perhaps TRBD2 as D (6 bases). Trimming removed 5 bases from V and 2 bases from J, with 22 bases in between. The CDR3 sequence is 18 residues long. This chain's CDR3 is CASSPSGAAGPTYNEQFF. The CDR3 DNA sequence: TGTGCCAGCAGTCCCTCCGGAGCGGCGGGACCGACCTACAATGAGCAGTTCTTC.

A few counts support this clonotype. This chain uses TRBV18 with TRBJ1-5; D is uncertain. Trimming stripped 2 bases from V and 5 bases from J, with 7 bases between. This CDR3 is built from 13 residues. Germline V gene sequence: CDR1 KGHSH, CDR2 LQKENI. CDR3 in DNA: TGTGCCAGCTCACCATACGAGGATCAGCCCCAGCATTTT. Translating gives CASSPYEDQPQHF.

This clonotype turned up a few times. The rearrangement joins TRBV3-1 to TRBJ2-3, with 8 positions matching TRBD2. The V gene's germline CDR1 is LGHDT and CDR2 YNNKEL (reference sequence). This CDR3 region has 18 residues. The V gene end was trimmed by 4 bases and the J gene end by 0 bases; junction bases not matched to a gene: 12. This CDR3 reads CASSPRLAGGLSTDTQYF. The CDR3 region has the DNA TGTGCCAGCAGCCCCCGACTGGCGGGAGGCCTAAGCACAGATACGCAGTATTTT.

V is TRBV11-2 and J is TRBJ2-1, with TRBD2 matching 12 bases. After removal of 0 bases from V and 7 bases from J, the junction contained 16 bases not matched to a gene. This CDR3 comprises 20 residues. Looked up from germline, CDR1 is SGHAT and CDR2 is FQNNGV. The CDR3 nucleotides read TGTGCCAGCAGCTTAGATCCGGTGGCTAGCGGGAGGGCCGGAGAGAATGAGCAGTTCTTC. It encodes CASSLDPVASGRAGENEQFF.

In the case of this clonotype: This may come from a read error, since a much larger clone is one base off. This chain connects TRBV14 to TRBJ2-2; D is unresolved. Germline values: CDR1 SGHDN, CDR2 FVKESK. There are 14 residues in the CDR3. CDR3 sequence: CTSSQLGTLGELFF. DNA of the CDR3: TGTACCAGCAGCCAACTCGGCACCTTAGGGGAGCTGTTTTTT.